Listed below are T cell receptor beta chains from one sample, sequenced in a study of tumor-infiltrating lymphocytes in localized non-small cell lung cancer. Produced via immunoSEQ multiplex PCR; TCRdb's table is partial and in-frame only. Here the sample spans 8,500 to 13,000 clones, nearly 65% being singletons. Sequencing input: lung tumor tissue. The receptors were gathered from a human donor with non-small cell lung cancer. Both conserved end residues are part of each CDR3.

j_call: TRBJ2-1
cdr3_length: 13
v_call: TRBV9
cdr3_aa: CASSVESYHEQFF

j_call: TRBJ2-1
cdr3_length: 16
v_call: TRBV10-1
cdr3_aa: CASSESLLAGDNEQFF

j_call: TRBJ2-2
cdr3_length: 14
v_call: TRBV5-1
cdr3_aa: CASSSGDNTGELFF

j_call: TRBJ1-1
cdr3_length: 13
v_call: TRBV10-3
cdr3_aa: CAITSQGNTEAFF

j_call: TRBJ1-4
cdr3_length: 14
v_call: TRBV18
cdr3_aa: CASSPGTGGEKLFF

j_call: TRBJ2-5
cdr3_length: 10
v_call: TRBV29-1
cdr3_aa: CSGGGETQYF

j_call: TRBJ2-3
cdr3_length: 14
v_call: TRBV5-4
cdr3_aa: CASSLIDTTDTQYF

j_call: TRBJ2-2
cdr3_length: 15
v_call: TRBV19
cdr3_aa: CASSKGHINTGELFF

j_call: TRBJ2-7
cdr3_length: 14
v_call: TRBV7-2
cdr3_aa: CASHSGGGYYEQYF

j_call: TRBJ2-6
cdr3_length: 13
v_call: TRBV30
cdr3_aa: CAWRTAGANVLTF

j_call: TRBJ2-7
cdr3_length: 15
v_call: TRBV6-1
cdr3_aa: CASSVVSGHSYEQYF

j_call: TRBJ2-7
cdr3_length: 14
v_call: TRBV7-2
cdr3_aa: CASSLIAGTYEQYF

j_call: TRBJ1-2
cdr3_length: 15
v_call: TRBV7-2
cdr3_aa: CASSQGQSPRYGYTF

j_call: TRBJ2-5
cdr3_length: 13
v_call: TRBV7-2
cdr3_aa: CASAWVREETQYF

j_call: TRBJ2-5
cdr3_length: 13
v_call: TRBV18
cdr3_aa: CASSPLMGETQYF

j_call: TRBJ2-1
cdr3_length: 14
v_call: TRBV7-9
cdr3_aa: CASSLGLGVAEQFF

j_call: TRBJ2-1
cdr3_length: 18
v_call: TRBV7-9
cdr3_aa: CATSSGTSGTIPHNEQFF

j_call: TRBJ2-5
cdr3_length: 14
v_call: TRBV6-6
cdr3_aa: CASSMQGAQETQYF

j_call: TRBJ2-1
cdr3_length: 11
v_call: TRBV29-1
cdr3_aa: CSVVFEYEQFF

j_call: TRBJ2-7
cdr3_length: 15
v_call: TRBV5-4
cdr3_aa: CASRSTGTGSYEQYF

j_call: TRBJ1-2
cdr3_length: 16
v_call: TRBV4-1
cdr3_aa: CASSQDTSGWWDGYTF

j_call: TRBJ2-5
cdr3_length: 16
v_call: TRBV15
cdr3_aa: CATSSPSTGGRPVQYF

j_call: TRBJ1-3
cdr3_length: 14
v_call: TRBV5-1
cdr3_aa: CASSALSSGNTIYF

j_call: TRBJ2-2
cdr3_length: 13
v_call: TRBV6-5
cdr3_aa: CASSARGPGELFF

j_call: TRBJ2-7
cdr3_length: 13
v_call: TRBV29-1
cdr3_aa: CSVESGGAYEQYF

j_call: TRBJ2-1
cdr3_length: 14
v_call: TRBV6-5
cdr3_aa: CASSYSGVHNEQFF

j_call: TRBJ1-1
cdr3_length: 14
v_call: TRBV5-5
cdr3_aa: CASSLRSIGTEAFF

j_call: TRBJ1-2
cdr3_length: 13
v_call: TRBV7-2
cdr3_aa: CASSFADSYGYTF

j_call: TRBJ2-3
cdr3_length: 15
v_call: TRBV10-2
cdr3_aa: CASNERHLSTDTQYF

j_call: TRBJ2-3
cdr3_length: 13
v_call: TRBV5-1
cdr3_aa: CASSGTGTDTQYF

j_call: TRBJ1-5
cdr3_length: 15
v_call: TRBV15
cdr3_aa: CATSRGSQSNQPQHF

j_call: TRBJ2-1
cdr3_length: 14
v_call: TRBV30
cdr3_aa: CAWSVGAGSDEQFF

j_call: TRBJ2-7
cdr3_length: 15
v_call: TRBV11-3
cdr3_aa: CASSDAGTGVYEQYF

j_call: TRBJ1-2
cdr3_length: 13
v_call: TRBV7-2
cdr3_aa: CASSQQGSEGYTF

j_call: TRBJ1-4
cdr3_length: 15
v_call: TRBV19
cdr3_aa: CASNDPGQWGEKLFF

j_call: TRBJ2-1
cdr3_length: 11
v_call: TRBV5-1
cdr3_aa: CASSLRGQQFF

j_call: TRBJ2-5
cdr3_length: 15
v_call: TRBV30
cdr3_aa: CAWSTGQGTQETQYF

j_call: TRBJ1-1
cdr3_length: 18
v_call: TRBV7-8
cdr3_aa: CASRPDRGIWVWNTEAFF

j_call: TRBJ2-7
cdr3_length: 14
v_call: TRBV2
cdr3_aa: CASSDLLGHYEQYF